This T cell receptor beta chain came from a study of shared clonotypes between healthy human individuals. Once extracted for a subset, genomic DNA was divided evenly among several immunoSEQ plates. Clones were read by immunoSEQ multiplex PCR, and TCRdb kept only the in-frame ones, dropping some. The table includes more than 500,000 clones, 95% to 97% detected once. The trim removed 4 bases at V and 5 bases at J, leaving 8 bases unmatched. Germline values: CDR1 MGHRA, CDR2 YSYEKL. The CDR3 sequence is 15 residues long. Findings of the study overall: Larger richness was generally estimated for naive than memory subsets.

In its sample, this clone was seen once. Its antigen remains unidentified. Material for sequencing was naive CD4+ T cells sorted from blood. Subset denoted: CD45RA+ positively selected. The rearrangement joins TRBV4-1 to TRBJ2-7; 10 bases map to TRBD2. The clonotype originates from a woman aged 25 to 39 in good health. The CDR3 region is CASSRIPAGGNEQYF. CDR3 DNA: TGCGCCAGCAGCCGCATACCAGCGGGAGGGAACGAGCAGTACTTC.